This T cell receptor beta chain was sequenced for a study of T cells in Graves' hyperthyroidism and ophthalmopathy. CDR1 is LNHNV, CDR2 YYDKDF, per germline (reference sequence). The CDR3 runs 15 residues. Trimming took off 5 bases at V and 5 bases at J, with 18 bases between the two ends. Template material for amplifying TCR beta CDR3 regions consisted of RNA transcripts. TCR CDR3 underwent first-round RT-PCR with the HTBI primer set. TCRdb redid the calling of the multiplex PCR reads with MiXCR, one entry per CDR3 protein. Of 45,000 or so distinct CDR3 sequences in the sample, about 52% were seen once. There are many counts of this clonotype.

The genes are TRBV15 and TRBJ2-5; D is unresolved. This sequence originates from a woman in her fifties or sixties with Graves' hyperthyroidism. Material for sequencing was peripheral blood or thyroid tissue (not recorded which). The chain's CDR3 is CATSEQKGYGETQYF. The CDR3 coding sequence is TGTGCCACCAGCGAACAAAAGGGCTATGGCGAGACCCAGTACTTC.